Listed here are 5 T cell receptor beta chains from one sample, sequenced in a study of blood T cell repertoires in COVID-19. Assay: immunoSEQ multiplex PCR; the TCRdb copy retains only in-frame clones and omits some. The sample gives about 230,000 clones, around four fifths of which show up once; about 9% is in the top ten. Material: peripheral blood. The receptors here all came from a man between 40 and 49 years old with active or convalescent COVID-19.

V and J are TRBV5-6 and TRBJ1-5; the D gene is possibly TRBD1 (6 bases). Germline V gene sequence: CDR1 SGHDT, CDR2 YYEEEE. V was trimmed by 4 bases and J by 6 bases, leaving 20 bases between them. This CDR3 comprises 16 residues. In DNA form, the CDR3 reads TGTGCCAGCAGCCCCGAGGGGGTAGGGATCGGTCAGCCCCAGCATTTT. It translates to CASSPEGVGIGQPQHF.

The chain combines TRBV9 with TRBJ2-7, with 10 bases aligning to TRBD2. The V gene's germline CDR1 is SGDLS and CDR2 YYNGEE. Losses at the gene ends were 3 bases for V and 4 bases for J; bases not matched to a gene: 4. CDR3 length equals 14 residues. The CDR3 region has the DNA TGTGCCAGCAGCGGGACTAGCGGTTCGTACGAGCAGTACTTC. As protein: CASSGTSGSYEQYF.

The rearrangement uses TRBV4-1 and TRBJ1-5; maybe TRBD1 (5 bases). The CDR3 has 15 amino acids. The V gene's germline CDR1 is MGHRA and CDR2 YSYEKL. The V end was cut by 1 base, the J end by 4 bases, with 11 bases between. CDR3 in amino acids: CASSQVGQGNQPQHF. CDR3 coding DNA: TGCGCCAGCAGCCAAGTTGGGCAGGGTAATCAGCCCCAGCATTTT.

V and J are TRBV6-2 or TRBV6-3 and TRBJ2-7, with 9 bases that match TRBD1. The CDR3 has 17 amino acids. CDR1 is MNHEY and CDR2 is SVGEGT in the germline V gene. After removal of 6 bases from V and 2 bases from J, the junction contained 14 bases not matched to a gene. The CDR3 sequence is CASSRIPTGGAAYEQYF. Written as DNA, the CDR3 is TGTGCCAGCAGCCGGATCCCCACAGGGGGCGCAGCCTACGAGCAGTACTTC.

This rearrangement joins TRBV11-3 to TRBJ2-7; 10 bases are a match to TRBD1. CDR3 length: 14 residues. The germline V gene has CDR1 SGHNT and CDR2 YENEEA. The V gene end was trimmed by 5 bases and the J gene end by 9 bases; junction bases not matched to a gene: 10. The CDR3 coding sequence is TGTGCCAGCAGCACCGGGACAGGGGTAAGCGGGCAGTACTTC. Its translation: CASSTGTGVSGQYF.